Each of the 15 T cell receptor beta chains below was sequenced from the same sample in a study of regulatory T cells in long-lasting Graves disease. The time point was: newly diagnosed GD, antithyroid drugs for less than 3 months. PBMCs were the source of the RNA used for TCR sequencing. Assembly of TCR beta libraries relied on iRepertoire HTBI primers together with Arm-PCR of CDR3 regions. Via MiXCR, TCRdb re-called the multiplex PCR reads, giving one row per CDR3 protein. Of a few hundred thousand distinct CDR3 sequences listed, approximately 12% are singletons. Another study also made use of these data, one on T cells in Graves' hyperthyroidism and ophthalmopathy.

Specimen: peripheral blood mononuclear cells (PBMCs), collected at new diagnosis, from a patient treated with antithyroid drugs. The receptors come from a woman aged 18-29 years with Graves disease.

This clonotype showed up many times. The V call is TRBV27, the J call TRBJ1-1, with D hard to call. Trimming left V 3 bases short and J 0 bases short, with 14 bases between. Germline V CDR1 and CDR2: MNHEY, SMNVEV (reference sequence). This CDR3 spans 16 amino acids. The DNA of the CDR3 is TGTGCCAGCAGTTTGCGCAGGAGCACCATGAACACTGAAGCTTTCTTT. Its protein is CASSLRRSTMNTEAFF.

This clonotype appeared many times. V gene TRBV2 combines with J gene TRBJ1-1, with 12 bases lining up with TRBD1. The CDR3 spans 19 residues. CDR1 SNHLY and CDR2 FYNNEI come from the germline V gene. V shed 6 bases and J 4 bases; nucleotides not matched to a gene: 18. CDR3 nucleotide sequence: TGTGCCAGCAGCCCCTCCCGGGACAGGGGGCGTTCCGGGATCACTGAAGCTTTCTTT. Residues: CASSPSRDRGRSGITEAFF.

The V and J genes are TRBV7-6 and TRBJ2-6; 7 positions agree with TRBD1. The CDR3 is made up of 16 amino acids. Trimming at V came to 5 bases and at J to 15 bases, leaving 19 bases not matched to a gene. Germline V CDR1 and CDR2: SGHVS, FNYEAQ. The CDR3 sequence is CASSLQAGGRARGLTF. CDR3 in DNA: TGTGCCAGCAGCCTACAGGCAGGGGGAAGAGCTCGGGGCCTGACTTTC.

This clonotype was recorded a few times. The V call is TRBV28, the J call TRBJ2-2; 8 bases match TRBD2. From germline, CDR1 is MDHEN and CDR2 SYDVKM. This CDR3 has 17 residues. Losses at the gene ends were 1 base for V and 6 bases for J; bases not matched to a gene: 10. CDR3 DNA sequence: TGTGCCAGCAGTTTATCGGTCCGGGAGGGCCGTTCCGGGGAGCTGTTTTTT. This gives the protein CASSLSVREGRSGELFF. Filled out from reference TRBV28 and TRBJ2-2, the complete variable domain reads DVKVTQSSRYLVKRTGEKVFLECVQDMDHENMFWYRQDPGLGLRLIYFSYDVKMKEKGDIPEGYSVSREKKERFSLILESASTNQTSMYLCASSLSVREGRSGELFFGEGSRLTVL.

This clonotype appeared many times. The chain carries TRBV10-3 and TRBJ1-1, with TRBD1 matching over 8 bases. The germline gives CDR1 ENHRY, CDR2 SYGVKD. The CDR3 runs to 14 residues. V lost 2 bases and J lost 6; bases outside the gene matches: 5. The CDR3 DNA reads TGTGCCATCAGTGAGACAGGGGGTGGGGCTGAAGCTTTCTTT. Amino acids: CAISETGGGAEAFF.

This clonotype appeared many times. The V call is TRBV6-2 or TRBV6-3, the J call TRBJ1-2; the D gene is possibly TRBD1 (5 bases). CDR1 and CDR2 from the germline V gene are MNHEY and SVGEGT. This CDR3 has 14 amino acids. V was clipped by 5 bases and J by 8 bases, with 18 bases between them. The CDR3 is CASSALDTGGGYTF. The CDR3 nucleotides read TGTGCCAGCAGTGCCCTGGACACTGGTGGCGGCTACACCTTC.

This clonotype was counted between two and nine times. This chain joins TRBV4-1 and TRBJ2-1; D remains unclear. The CDR3 is made up of 16 amino acids. V dropped 3 bases and J dropped 5 bases, with 17 bases sitting between them. Germline values: CDR1 MGHRA, CDR2 YSYEKL. DNA for the CDR3: TGCGCCAGCAGCCAGGGAAGGTTTCCCTCTAACAATGAGCAGTTCTTC. Its translation: CASSQGRFPSNNEQFF.

This clonotype was seen ten or more times. The J gene is TRBJ1-5, the V gene TRBV7-2; no firm D call. V shed 2 bases and J shed 2 bases, with 7 bases lying between them. The germline V gene has CDR1 SGHTA and CDR2 FQGNSA. The CDR3 has 14 amino acids. The CDR3 loop reads CASSLKGGNQPQHF. The CDR3 DNA sequence: TGTGCCAGCAGCTTAAAGGGAGGCAATCAGCCCCAGCATTTT.

V gene TRBV15 combines with J gene TRBJ2-1, with TRBD2 identical over 7 bases. The germline V gene encodes CDR1 LNHNV and CDR2 YYDKDF (reference sequence). The V gene end was trimmed by 0 bases and the J gene end by 9 bases; junction bases not matched to a gene: 8. The CDR3 extends over 15 amino acids. The CDR3 is CATSREPGRGVEQFF. For the CDR3, the DNA is TGTGCCACCAGCAGAGAGCCAGGCCGGGGGGTTGAGCAGTTCTTC.

In this sample, this clonotype turned up many times. The V and J genes are TRBV20-1 and TRBJ2-3; D is perhaps TRBD2 (7 bases). The CDR3 sequence is 16 residues long. V was trimmed by 2 bases and J by 2 bases, leaving 17 bases between them. Germline loops: CDR1 DFQATT, CDR2 SNEGSKA (reference sequence). CDR3 region: CSARPLRGGDTDTQYF. CDR3 sequence (DNA): TGCAGTGCTAGACCCCTGAGGGGGGGGGACACAGATACGCAGTATTTT.

A remark on this clonotype: This CDR3 fails to terminate in the conserved phenylalanine or tryptophan, so it likely reflects a read error. The V and J genes are TRBV10-3 and TRBJ2-1; 7 nucleotides line up with TRBD1. Per germline, CDR1 ENHRY and CDR2 SYGVKD. The CDR3 is 13 residues long. Trimming cost V 6 bases and J 6 bases; bases outside gene matches: 5. The CDR3 sequence is CAIREGTANEQFS. CDR3 sequence (DNA): TGTGCCATCAGGGAAGGGACAGCCAATGAGCAGTTCTCC.

The table lists this clonotype with many counts. The rearrangement uses TRBV12-5 and TRBJ2-3; no clear D gene. This CDR3 is 12 amino acids long. Germline V gene lookup returns CDR1 LGHNT and CDR2 FRNRAP. Trimming pared 1 base from V and 2 bases from J, leaving 1 base between. The CDR3 loop reads CASGLDTDTQYF. CDR3 in DNA: TGTGCTAGTGGTTTGGACACAGATACGCAGTATTTT. The full variable domain, in which reference TRBV12-5 and TRBJ2-3 provide the parts outside the CDR3, is DARVTQTPRHKVTEMGQEVTMRCQPILGHNTVFWYRQTMMQGLELLAYFRNRAPLDDSGMPKDRFSAEMPDATLATLKIQPSEPRDSAVYFCASGLDTDTQYFGPGTRLTVL.

This clonotype was counted many times. The chain employs TRBV30 and TRBJ1-2; D ambiguous. Trimming took off 3 bases at V and 0 bases at J, with 8 bases between the two ends. CDR1 and CDR2 from the germline V gene are GTSNPN and SVGIG (reference sequence). The CDR3 contains 13 residues. The CDR3 sequence: CAWRLLANYGYTF. CDR3 nucleotide sequence: TGTGCCTGGAGACTTCTAGCTAACTATGGCTACACCTTC.

This clonotype was counted at least ten times. The genes are TRBV27 and TRBJ2-3; the match to TRBD2 covers 8 bases. With 1 base clipped from V and 6 bases from J, the junction kept 6 bases outside the gene matches. The CDR3 is 15 residues long. Germline CDR1 MNHEY, CDR2 SMNVEV (reference sequence). CDR3 in amino acids: CASSLFGGGWDTQYF. CDR3 in DNA: TGTGCCAGCAGTTTATTTGGCGGGGGGTGGGATACGCAGTATTTT.

Ten or more counts support this clonotype. The chain links TRBV28 to TRBJ2-2; 11 nucleotides line up with TRBD1. With 6 bases clipped from V and 9 bases from J, the junction kept 9 bases outside the gene matches. The CDR3 is made up of 15 amino acids. In germline, CDR1 is MDHEN, CDR2 SYDVKM. DNA of the CDR3: TGTGCCAGCAGCGAAGAGAAGGACAGGGGGCGGGAGCTGTTTTTT. This codes for CASSEEKDRGRELFF.